This is a list of T cell receptor beta chains from one sample in a study of blood T cells in healthy people across ages. Using its own MiXCR run on the 5' RACE reads, TCRdb lists one record per CDR3 protein. This sample carries about 1.6 million distinct CDR3 sequences, 30% to 40% of them seen once, and the ten largest clones take roughly 10%. Sequenced: blood. The source of these receptors is a woman aged 30 to 39 in good health. CDR3s include the opening cysteine and the closing phenylalanine or tryptophan. A D gene is named only where the DNA matches it firmly. Not all rows give a size; the values are once, few, many and, for expanded clones, a class.

>TRBV28|few|NA|TRBJ2-1
CASNPWEAAGRDEQFF
TGTGCCAGCAACCCCTGGGAAGCCGCGGGTCGGGATGAGCAGTTCTTC
>TRBV21-1|NA|NA|TRBJ2-2
CAPGPGQGLTGELFF
TGTGCCCCGGGGCCGGGACAAGGACTCACCGGGGAGCTGTTTTTT
>TRBV29-1|NA|NA|TRBJ1-1
CSVTPGRRNTEAFF
TGCAGCGTTACCCCAGGCCGAAGGAACACTGAAGCTTTCTTT
>TRBV20-1|few|TRBD2|TRBJ2-1
CSAVGLAGGHSYNEQFF
TGCAGTGCTGTAGGACTAGCGGGGGGTCACTCTTACAATGAGCAGTTCTTC
>TRBV7-3|few|NA|TRBJ2-1
CASSLLLGYNEQFF
TGTGCCAGCAGCTTACTCCTTGGGTACAATGAGCAGTTCTTC
>TRBV7-2|NA|TRBD1|TRBJ1-2
CASSSPRTGTYGYTF
TGTGCCAGCAGCTCCCCTCGGACAGGGACCTATGGCTACACCTTC
>TRBV28|NA|NA|TRBJ1-1
CASSPGLTGSNTEAFF
TGTGCCAGCAGCCCGGGCCTGACAGGTTCGAACACTGAAGCTTTCTTT
>TRBV5-5|few|TRBD1|TRBJ2-6
CASSQGQGTFSGANVLTF
TGTGCCAGCAGCCAGGGACAGGGAACGTTCTCTGGGGCCAACGTCCTGACTTTC
>TRBV7-9|few|NA|TRBJ2-2
CASSLAPGTTRTGELFF
TGTGCCAGCAGCTTAGCTCCGGGGACAACGAGGACCGGGGAGCTGTTTTTT
>TRBV9|once|NA|TRBJ2-1
CASSDKRAPYNEQFF
TGTGCCAGCAGCGACAAGCGGGCCCCCTACAATGAGCAGTTCTTC
>TRBV19|NA|TRBD1|TRBJ2-7
CASSADGTGYEQYF
TGTGCCAGTAGTGCCGATGGGACAGGCTACGAGCAGTACTTC
>TRBV5-1|NA|NA|TRBJ2-3
CASAEADTQYF
TGCGCCAGCGCGGAGGCAGATACGCAGTATTTT
>TRBV4-1|NA|TRBD2|TRBJ2-1
CASSQAVLAGAYNEQFF
TGCGCCAGCAGCCAAGCGGTACTAGCGGGGGCTTACAATGAGCAGTTCTTC
>TRBV28|few|NA|TRBJ2-7
CASKAGSMGYEQYF
TGTGCCAGCAAGGCAGGGTCGATGGGATACGAGCAGTACTTC
>TRBV20-1|NA|TRBD2|TRBJ2-1
CSARPLAGSSYNEQFF
TGCAGTGCTAGACCACTAGCGGGGAGCTCCTACAATGAGCAGTTCTTC
>TRBV11-2|few|NA|TRBJ2-1
CASSRNYQGSEQFF
TGTGCCAGCAGCCGAAATTATCAGGGCAGTGAGCAGTTCTTC
>TRBV20-1|few|TRBD1|TRBJ2-5
CSARAGTGNLETQYF
TGCAGTGCTCGCGCCGGGACAGGTAACCTGGAGACCCAGTACTTC
>TRBV18|few|NA|TRBJ2-1
CASSPRVVADNEQFF
TGTGCCAGCTCACCAAGGGTAGTAGCGGACAATGAGCAGTTCTTC
>TRBV27|NA|TRBD1|TRBJ2-5
CASSFLGQGLRETQYF
TGTGCCAGCAGTTTCTTGGGACAGGGGTTAAGGGAGACCCAGTACTTC
>TRBV5-1|NA|NA|TRBJ2-5
CASSLSQGRAETQYF
TGCGCCAGCAGCTTGTCCCAGGGGCGGGCGGAGACCCAGTACTTC
>TRBV27|NA|NA|TRBJ2-7
CASSLSAAGSYEQYF
TGTGCCAGCAGTTTATCGGCTGCAGGTTCCTACGAGCAGTACTTC
>TRBV3-1|few|NA|TRBJ2-3
CASSQDGLYPQYF
TGTGCCAGCAGCCAAGATGGGCTTTACCCGCAGTATTTT
>TRBV9|few|TRBD2|TRBJ2-5
CASSVGKAGGDTQYF
TGTGCCAGCAGCGTAGGCAAAGCGGGGGGGGACACCCAGTACTTC
>TRBV11-2|NA|NA|TRBJ2-7
CASSTLGNTYEQYF
TGTGCCAGCAGCACTTTGGGAAATACCTACGAGCAGTACTTC
>TRBV7-9|NA|TRBD2|TRBJ2-1
CASSSGLAAGEPEQFF
TGTGCCAGCAGCTCCGGACTAGCGGCAGGGGAGCCTGAGCAGTTCTTC
>TRBV7-7|few|TRBD1|TRBJ2-7
CASSLAMTGGSHSSYEQYF
TGTGCCAGCAGCTTAGCCATGACAGGGGGCTCTCACAGCTCCTACGAGCAGTACTTC
>TRBV20-1|NA|NA|TRBJ1-1
CSAFGDRADLNTEAFF
TGCAGTGCCTTTGGAGATCGGGCCGATCTGAACACTGAAGCTTTCTTT
>TRBV9|NA|NA|TRBJ1-2
CASSPRSRFGYTF
TGCGCCAGCAGTCCACGGTCCCGCTTTGGCTACACCTTC
>TRBV20-1|few|TRBD2|TRBJ2-1
CSARDRTSGYNEQFF
TGCAGTGCTAGAGACCGGACTAGCGGCTACAATGAGCAGTTCTTC
>TRBV7-9|NA|TRBD2|TRBJ2-1
CASSWTSGLYNEQFF
TGTGCCAGCAGCTGGACTAGCGGTTTGTACAATGAGCAGTTCTTC
>TRBV20-1|NA|NA|TRBJ2-7
CSAIPADRGPYEQYF
TGCAGTGCTATCCCGGCAGATCGGGGGCCCTACGAGCAGTACTTC
>TRBV7-3|NA|NA|TRBJ2-2
CASSLNLGYTGELFF
TGTGCCAGCAGCTTAAACCTAGGGTACACCGGGGAGCTGTTTTTT
>TRBV29-1|NA|NA|TRBJ1-1
CSVELGGRSEAFF
TGCAGCGTTGAACTGGGGGGCCGGTCTGAAGCTTTCTTT
>TRBV11-2|few|NA|TRBJ2-5
CASSSAGTQVRETQYF
TGTGCCAGCAGCTCAGCCGGGACTCAGGTCAGAGAGACCCAGTACTTC
>TRBV20-1|NA|TRBD2|TRBJ2-1
CSARDLPSGNNEQFF
TGCAGTGCTAGAGATCTACCTAGCGGGAACAATGAGCAGTTCTTC
>TRBV20-1|NA|NA|TRBJ2-1
CSASPSLGSYNEQFF
TGCAGTGCTAGCCCGAGCCTCGGGTCCTACAATGAGCAGTTCTTC
>TRBV7-9|many|TRBD2|TRBJ2-1
CASSSLAGARNEQFF
TGTGCCAGCAGCTCACTAGCGGGAGCCCGAAATGAGCAGTTCTTC
>TRBV7-8|NA|TRBD1|TRBJ2-7
CASSSTDRGSHEQYF
TGTGCCAGCAGCTCTACGGACAGGGGTAGCCACGAGCAGTACTTC
>TRBV11-2|NA|NA|TRBJ2-3
CASSSNRWGGTDTQYF
TGTGCCAGCAGCTCCAACCGGTGGGGCGGAACAGATACGCAGTATTTT
>TRBV27|NA|NA|TRBJ1-1
CASSFFGSAEAFF
TGTGCCAGCAGTTTCTTTGGGAGCGCTGAAGCTTTCTTT
>TRBV3-1|few|TRBD1|TRBJ2-5
CASRAGTGGEETQYF
TGTGCCAGCAGAGCCGGGACAGGGGGCGAAGAGACCCAGTACTTC
>TRBV4-2|few|TRBD1|TRBJ1-2
CASSQVAGGNNYGYTF
TGTGCCAGCAGCCAAGTGGCAGGGGGCAACAACTATGGCTACACCTTC
>TRBV30|NA|NA|TRBJ2-7
CAWSVAYEQYF
TGTGCCTGGAGTGTAGCCTACGAGCAGTACTTC
>TRBV27|NA|NA|TRBJ2-7
CASSLSGDPYEQYF
TGTGCCAGCAGTTTGTCAGGGGACCCCTACGAGCAGTACTTC
>TRBV6-6|many|NA|TRBJ2-7
CASSSDRLRSEQYF
TGTGCCAGCAGTTCAGATAGGCTCAGGAGCGAGCAGTACTTC
>TRBV5-1|NA|NA|TRBJ1-2
CASSLVEGTGRGYTF
TGCGCCAGCAGCTTGGTCGAGGGGACTGGTCGTGGCTACACCTTC
>TRBV6-1|NA|TRBD2|TRBJ2-3
CASTFSGREIDTQYF
TGTGCCAGCACCTTTAGCGGGAGGGAAATAGATACGCAGTATTTT
>TRBV11-2|NA|NA|TRBJ2-7
CASSRMTGEQYF
TGTGCCAGCAGCAGGATGACGGGGGAGCAGTACTTC
>TRBV7-6|few|TRBD2|TRBJ2-1
CASSTRTSGAYSYNEQFF
TGTGCCAGCAGCACACGGACTAGCGGGGCCTACTCCTACAATGAGCAGTTCTTC
>TRBV5-1|few|TRBD1|TRBJ1-2
CASSLGPGGGYGYTF
TGCGCCAGCAGCTTGGGCCCAGGGGGCGGCTATGGCTACACCTTC
>TRBV5-1|few|TRBD1|TRBJ2-5
CASSGAGTGEETQYF
TGCGCCAGCAGCGGCGCCGGGACAGGGGAAGAGACCCAGTACTTC
>TRBV15|NA|NA|TRBJ1-5
CATSREWGAGSQPQHF
TGTGCCACCAGCAGAGAATGGGGAGCTGGGTCACAGCCCCAGCATTTT
>TRBV9|few|NA|TRBJ1-2
CASSADRGYTF
TGTGCCAGCAGCGCCGACAGGGGCTACACCTTC
>TRBV7-8|NA|TRBD2|TRBJ2-3
CASSLMRSGGTDTQYF
TGTGCCAGCAGCTTAATGCGTAGCGGGGGAACAGATACGCAGTATTTT
>TRBV27|NA|NA|TRBJ1-2
CASSLAGAGLSGYTF
TGTGCCAGCAGTTTGGCGGGTGCGGGACTGAGTGGCTACACCTTC
>TRBV20-1|NA|TRBD2|TRBJ2-3
CSATPALLAGDSTDTQYF
TGCAGTGCTACGCCGGCCCTACTAGCGGGGGATTCCACAGATACGCAGTATTTT
>TRBV7-2|NA|TRBD2|TRBJ2-1
CASSLGLAGASNEQFF
TGTGCCAGCAGCTTAGGATTAGCGGGAGCCTCCAATGAGCAGTTCTTC